This record looks at one T cell receptor (beta chain) sequence and its context. Its antigen remains unknown. Evenly divided among several immunoSEQ plates was the genomic DNA of each subset. The data were produced by immunoSEQ multiplex PCR, yet TCRdb's version contains in-frame clones alone and is incomplete. The data hold approximately 640,000 clones, with about 78% observed a single time. The sample belongs to a study of shared clonotypes between healthy human individuals. The germline CDR1 and CDR2 sequences are SEHNR and FQNEAQ (reference sequence). The V and J ends lost 5 bases and 1 base, in that order; junction bases with no gene match: 4. There are 14 residues in the CDR3. Study-wide results and limits: Naive subsets usually exceeded memory subsets in estimated richness.

The sequence came from a woman aged 30 to 39 in good health. The sequenced sample was memory CD4+ T cells sorted from blood. Subset denoted: CD45RA-negative fraction. The genes are TRBV7-9 and TRBJ2-7; TRBD1 agrees at 8 bases. The CDR3 DNA sequence: TGTGCCAGCAGCCCCCGGGACAGGTCCTACGAGCAGTACTTC. Its translation: CASSPRDRSYEQYF.